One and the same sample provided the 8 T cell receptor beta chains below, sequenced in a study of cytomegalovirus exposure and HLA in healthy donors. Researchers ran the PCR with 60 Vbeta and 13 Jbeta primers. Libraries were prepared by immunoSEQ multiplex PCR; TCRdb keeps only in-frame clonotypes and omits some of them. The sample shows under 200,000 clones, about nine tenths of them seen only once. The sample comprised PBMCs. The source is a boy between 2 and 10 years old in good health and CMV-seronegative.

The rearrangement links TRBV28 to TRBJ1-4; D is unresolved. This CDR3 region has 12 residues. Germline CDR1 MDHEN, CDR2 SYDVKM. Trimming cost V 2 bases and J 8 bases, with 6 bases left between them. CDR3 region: CASSLTGEKLFF. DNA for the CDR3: TGTGCCAGCAGTTTAACGGGGGAAAAACTGTTTTTT.

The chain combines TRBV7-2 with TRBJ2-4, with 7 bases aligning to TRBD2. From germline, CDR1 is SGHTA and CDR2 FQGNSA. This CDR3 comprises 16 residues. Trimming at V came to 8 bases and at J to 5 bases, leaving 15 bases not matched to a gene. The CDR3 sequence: CASVLTVRLAENIQYF. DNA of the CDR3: TGTGCCAGCGTCTTGACCGTGAGGCTAGCGGAAAACATTCAGTACTTC.

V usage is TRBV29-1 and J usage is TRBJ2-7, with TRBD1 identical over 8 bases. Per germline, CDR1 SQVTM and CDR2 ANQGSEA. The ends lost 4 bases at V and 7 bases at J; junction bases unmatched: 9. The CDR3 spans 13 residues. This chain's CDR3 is CSVGQTGADEQYF. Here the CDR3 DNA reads TGCAGCGTTGGCCAGACAGGGGCCGATGAGCAGTACTTC.

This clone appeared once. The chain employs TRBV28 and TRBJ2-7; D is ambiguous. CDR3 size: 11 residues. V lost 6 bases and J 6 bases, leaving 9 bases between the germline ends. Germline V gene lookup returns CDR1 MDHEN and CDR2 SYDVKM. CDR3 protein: CASSTSTEQYF. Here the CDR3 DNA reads TGTGCCAGCAGCACTTCAACCGAGCAGTACTTC.

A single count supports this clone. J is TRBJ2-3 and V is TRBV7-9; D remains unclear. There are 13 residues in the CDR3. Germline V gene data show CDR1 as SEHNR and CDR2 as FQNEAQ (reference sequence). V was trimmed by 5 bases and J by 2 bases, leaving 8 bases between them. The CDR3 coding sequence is TGTGCCAGCAGCCACAAGATCACAGATACGCAGTATTTT. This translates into CASSHKITDTQYF.

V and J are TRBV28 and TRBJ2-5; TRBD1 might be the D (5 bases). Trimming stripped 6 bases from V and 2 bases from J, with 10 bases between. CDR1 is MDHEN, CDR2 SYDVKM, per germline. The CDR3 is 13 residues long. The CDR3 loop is CASSSTDQETQYF. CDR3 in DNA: TGTGCCAGCAGCTCGACAGATCAAGAGACCCAGTACTTC.

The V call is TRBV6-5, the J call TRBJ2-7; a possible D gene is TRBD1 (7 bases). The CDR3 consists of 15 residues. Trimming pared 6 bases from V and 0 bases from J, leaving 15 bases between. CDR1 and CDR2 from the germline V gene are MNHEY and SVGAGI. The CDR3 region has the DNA TGTGCCAGCAGCCCGACAGGGAGGAGCTCCTACGAGCAGTACTTC. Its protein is CASSPTGRSSYEQYF.

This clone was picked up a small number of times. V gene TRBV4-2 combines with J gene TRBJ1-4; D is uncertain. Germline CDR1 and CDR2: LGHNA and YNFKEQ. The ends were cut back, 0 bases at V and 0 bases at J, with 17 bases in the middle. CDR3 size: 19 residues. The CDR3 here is CASSQDQVLRTATNEKLFF. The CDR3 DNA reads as TGTGCCAGCAGCCAAGATCAAGTCCTTCGCACAGCAACTAATGAAAAACTGTTTTTT.